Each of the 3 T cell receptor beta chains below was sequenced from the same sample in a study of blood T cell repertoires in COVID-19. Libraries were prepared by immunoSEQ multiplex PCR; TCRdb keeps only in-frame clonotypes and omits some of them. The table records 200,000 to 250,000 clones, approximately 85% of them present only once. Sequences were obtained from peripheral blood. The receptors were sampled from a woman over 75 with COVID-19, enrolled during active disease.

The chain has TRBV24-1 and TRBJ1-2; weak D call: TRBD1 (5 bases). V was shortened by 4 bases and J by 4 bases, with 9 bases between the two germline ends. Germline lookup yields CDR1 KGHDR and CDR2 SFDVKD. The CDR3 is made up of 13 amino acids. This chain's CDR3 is CATSDRDFYGYTF. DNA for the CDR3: TGTGCCACCAGTGACCGGGACTTCTATGGCTACACCTTC.

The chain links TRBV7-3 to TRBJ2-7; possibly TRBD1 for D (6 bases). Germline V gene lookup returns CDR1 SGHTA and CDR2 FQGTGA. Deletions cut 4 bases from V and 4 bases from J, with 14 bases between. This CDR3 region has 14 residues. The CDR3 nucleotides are TGTGCCAGCAGCTCCCCGGACAGCCCTTACGAGCAGTACTTC. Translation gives CASSSPDSPYEQYF. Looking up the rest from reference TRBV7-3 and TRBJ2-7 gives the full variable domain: GAGVSQTPSNKVTEKGKYVELRCDPISGHTALYWYRQSLGQGPEFLIYFQGTGAADDSGLPNDRFFAVRPEGSVSTLKIQRTERGDSAVYLCASSSPDSPYEQYFGPGTRLTVT.

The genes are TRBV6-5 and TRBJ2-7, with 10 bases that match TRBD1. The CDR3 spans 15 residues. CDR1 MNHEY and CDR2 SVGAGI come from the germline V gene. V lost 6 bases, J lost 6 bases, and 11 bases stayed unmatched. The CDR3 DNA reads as TGTGCCAGCAGCTCGGACAGGGGGAGGCTAGGCGAGCAGTACGTC. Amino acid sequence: CASSSDRGRLGEQYV.